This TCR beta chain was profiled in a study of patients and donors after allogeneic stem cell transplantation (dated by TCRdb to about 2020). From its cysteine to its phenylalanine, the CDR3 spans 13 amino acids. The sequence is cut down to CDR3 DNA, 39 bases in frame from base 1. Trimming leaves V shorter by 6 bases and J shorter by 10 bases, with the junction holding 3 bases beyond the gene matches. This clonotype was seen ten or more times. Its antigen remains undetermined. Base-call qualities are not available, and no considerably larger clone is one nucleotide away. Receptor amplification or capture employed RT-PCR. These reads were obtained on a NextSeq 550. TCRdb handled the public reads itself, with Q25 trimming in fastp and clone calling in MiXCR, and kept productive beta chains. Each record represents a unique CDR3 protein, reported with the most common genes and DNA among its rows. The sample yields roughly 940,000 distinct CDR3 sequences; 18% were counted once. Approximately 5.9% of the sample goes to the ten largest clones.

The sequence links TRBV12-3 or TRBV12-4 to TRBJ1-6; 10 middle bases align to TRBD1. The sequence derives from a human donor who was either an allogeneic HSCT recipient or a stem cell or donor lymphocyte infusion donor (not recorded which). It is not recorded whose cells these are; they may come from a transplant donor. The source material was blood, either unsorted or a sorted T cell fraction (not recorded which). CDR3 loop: CASRPGQGSPLHF. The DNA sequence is TGTGCCAGCAGGCCGGGACAGGGGTCACCCCTCCACTTT.